The next 19 T cell receptor beta chains were all read from a single sample in a study of T cell responses to AZD1222 COVID-19 vaccine. Assay used: immunoSEQ multiplex PCR; TCRdb lists only in-frame clones, some missing. The sample lists around 120,000 clones, 88% occurring once. The sample consisted of peripheral blood, taken on day 0 of MenACWY control vaccination. The receptor source for this set is an adult in good health.

The chain is built from TRBV5-1 and TRBJ1-1; tentative D call: TRBD1 (6 bases). V lost 3 bases to trimming and J lost 1 base, with 10 bases between them. This CDR3 is built from 14 residues. Germline CDR1 reads SGHRS; CDR2 reads YFSETQ. The CDR3 DNA sequence: TGCGCCAGCAGCTCCAGACAGGCGAACACTGAAGCTTTCTTT. As protein: CASSSRQANTEAFF.

The chain carries TRBV5-8 and TRBJ2-7; no clear D gene. The CDR3 is 14 amino acids. The germline gives CDR1 SGHTS, CDR2 YDEGEE. V lost 0 bases to trimming and J lost 3 bases, with 10 bases between them. This CDR3 reads CASSLEGQFYEQYF. Here the CDR3 DNA reads TGTGCCAGCAGCTTGGAGGGCCAATTCTACGAGCAGTACTTC. The whole variable domain, filled in from reference TRBV5-8 and TRBJ2-7, reads EAGVTQSPTHLIKTRGQQATLRCSPISGHTSVYWYQQALGLGLQFLLWYDEGEERNRGNFPPRFSGRQFPNYSSELNVNALELEDSALYLCASSLEGQFYEQYFGPGTRLTVT.

This clone was seen only a few times. The rearrangement joins TRBV7-9 to TRBJ2-7, with TRBD1 identical over 11 bases. Germline values: CDR1 SEHNR, CDR2 FQNEAQ (reference sequence). J lost 5 bases, V lost 5 bases, and 11 bases had no gene match. The CDR3 spans 16 residues. The CDR3 region is CASSPGQGARFDEQYF. In DNA form, the CDR3 reads TGTGCCAGCAGCCCTGGACAGGGGGCGCGTTTCGACGAGCAGTACTTC.

This rearrangement joins TRBV9 to TRBJ2-1, with D possibly being TRBD2 (6 bases). The germline V gene encodes CDR1 SGDLS and CDR2 YYNGEE. V was pared by 7 bases and J by 3 bases, with 20 bases between. This CDR3 is 16 amino acids long. This chain's CDR3 is CASSDRGGNLYNEQFF. The CDR3 bases are TGTGCCAGCTCTGACCGGGGCGGGAATCTCTACAATGAGCAGTTCTTC.

The CDR3 region has the DNA TGTGCCAGCTCACGGGAGGCGGAGGCCTCCTACGAGCAGTACTTC. Its translation: CASSREAEASYEQYF. The chain links TRBV18 to TRBJ2-7; D may be TRBD2 (6 bases). Trimming cost V 4 bases and J 0 bases, with 13 bases left between them. Germline V gene data show CDR1 as KGHSH and CDR2 as LQKENI. The CDR3 has 15 residues.

This clone was observed a handful of times. The chain carries TRBV19 and TRBJ2-2, with D perhaps matching TRBD1 (6 bases). CDR3 length equals 16 residues. Germline CDR1 is LNHDA and CDR2 is SQIVND (reference sequence). V lost 6 bases to trimming and J lost 1 base, with 15 bases between them. The CDR3 sequence is CASRKDRIVNTGELFF. In DNA form, the CDR3 reads TGTGCCAGTAGAAAGGACAGAATAGTGAACACCGGGGAGCTGTTTTTT. Based on the CDR3 plus reference TRBV19 and TRBJ2-2, the full variable domain is DGGITQSPKYLFRKEGQNVTLSCEQNLNHDAMYWYRQDPGQGLRLIYYSQIVNDFQKGDIAEGYSVSREKKESFPLTVTSAQKNPTAFYLCASRKDRIVNTGELFFGEGSRLTVL.

The CDR3 DNA sequence: TGTGCCAGCAGGGGAGTGGCGGGAGCGTCCTACAATGAGCAGTTCTTC. Residues: CASRGVAGASYNEQFF. The rearrangement joins TRBV2 to TRBJ2-1; 7 nucleotides line up with TRBD2. Losses at the gene ends were 6 bases for V and 1 base for J; bases not matched to a gene: 9. The germline CDR1 and CDR2 sequences are SNHLY and FYNNEI. CDR3 length: 16 amino acids. The whole variable domain, filled in from reference TRBV2 and TRBJ2-1, reads EPEVTQTPSHQVTQMGQEVILRCVPISNHLYFYWYRQILGQKVEFLVSFYNNEISEKSEIFDDQFSVERPDGSNFTLKIRSTKLEDSAMYFCASRGVAGASYNEQFFGPGTRLTVL.

The rearrangement uses TRBV7-9 and TRBJ2-1, with D possibly called TRBD1 or TRBD2 (6 bases each). The germline V and J ends were trimmed by 5 bases and 1 base, with 12 bases remaining between them. This CDR3 region has 15 residues. Germline loops: CDR1 SEHNR, CDR2 FQNEAQ (reference sequence). In DNA form, the CDR3 reads TGTGCCAGCAGCCCGGGGGCGGATTCCTACAATGAGCAGTTCTTC. This codes for CASSPGADSYNEQFF.

This rearrangement joins TRBV19 to TRBJ1-1; 8 positions agree with TRBD1. This CDR3 comprises 15 residues. The germline V gene has CDR1 LNHDA and CDR2 SQIVND (reference sequence). The trim removed 2 bases at V and 0 bases at J, leaving 2 bases unmatched. The CDR3 region is CASSIRQGLNTEAFF. Here the CDR3 DNA reads TGTGCCAGTAGTATAAGACAGGGGCTGAACACTGAAGCTTTCTTT.

The chain is built from TRBV18 and TRBJ1-1; D gene uncertain. The CDR3 is 14 residues long. Germline-derived CDR1 and CDR2 are KGHSH and LQKENI. The germline V and J ends were trimmed by 3 bases and 1 base, with 9 bases remaining between them. CDR3 nucleotide sequence: TGTGCCAGCTCACCCTCCTCATGGAACACTGAAGCTTTCTTT. This sequence encodes CASSPSSWNTEAFF. The whole variable domain, remainder taken from reference TRBV18 and TRBJ1-1, is NAGVMQNPRHLVRRRGQEARLRCSPMKGHSHVYWYRQLPEEGLKFMVYLQKENIIDESGMPKERFSAEFPKEGPSILRIQQVVRGDSAAYFCASSPSSWNTEAFFGQGTRLTVV.

This rearrangement joins TRBV10-3 to TRBJ2-1; the D gene is possibly TRBD2 (5 bases). The CDR3 has 11 residues. CDR1 is ENHRY and CDR2 is SYGVKD in the germline V gene. Trimming left V 4 bases short and J 8 bases short, with 6 bases between. The CDR3 coding sequence is TGTGCCATCAGTGGAGGGTATGAGCAGTTCTTC. Translation gives CAISGGYEQFF.

The chain is built from TRBV5-1 and TRBJ2-7; D not resolved. Between the trimmed V and J ends, which lost 5 bases and 0 bases, there was a span of 12 bases. CDR1 is SGHRS, CDR2 YFSETQ, per germline. CDR3 length: 14 residues. CDR3 nucleotide sequence: TGCGCCAGCAGAGAACAGACGAGCTCCTACGAGCAGTACTTC. As protein: CASREQTSSYEQYF.

The chain's CDR3 is CASSENPGPPYEQYF. CDR3 nucleotides: TGTGCCAGCAGTGAAAATCCGGGGCCTCCTTACGAGCAGTACTTC. The chain couples TRBV2 to TRBJ2-7; D possibly uses TRBD1 or TRBD2 (5 bases each). The CDR3 loop spans 15 amino acids. V dropped 2 bases and J dropped 4 bases, with 15 bases sitting between them. CDR1 is SNHLY and CDR2 is FYNNEI in the germline V gene.

As to this clone: One end of the junction is discordant with germline, which a read error may explain. The chain links TRBV6-5 to TRBJ1-4; D call uncertain. Germline CDR1 is MNHEY and CDR2 is SVGAGI. The CDR3 loop spans 11 amino acids. CDR3 region: CASSYNGHELF. CDR3 nucleotide sequence: TGTGCCAGCAGTTACAACGGTCACGAGCTTTTT.

The CDR3 loop reads CASSISRGQGDTQYF. For the CDR3, the DNA is TGTGCCAGTAGTATTAGCAGGGGGCAGGGAGATACGCAGTATTTT. This chain joins TRBV19 and TRBJ2-3, with 8 bases lining up with TRBD1. V trimming: 3 bases; J trimming: 5 bases; junction bases outside the gene matches: 7. CDR3 length equals 15 residues. Germline V gene sequence: CDR1 LNHDA, CDR2 SQIVND (reference sequence).

This chain uses TRBV7-9 with TRBJ2-7, with 11 bases aligning to TRBD2. Germline-derived CDR1 and CDR2 are SEHNR and FQNEAQ (reference sequence). V shed 5 bases and J 0 bases; nucleotides not matched to a gene: 6. There are 16 residues in the CDR3. The CDR3 coding sequence is TGTGCCAGCAGCAGGACTAGCGGGCCAGGCTCCTACGAGCAGTACTTC. It codes for CASSRTSGPGSYEQYF. The full variable domain, rest sourced from reference TRBV7-9 and TRBJ2-7, is DTGVSQNPRHKITKRGQNVTFRCDPISEHNRLYWYRQTLGQGPEFLTYFQNEAQLEKSRLLSDRFSAERPKGSFSTLEIQRTEQGDSAMYLCASSRTSGPGSYEQYFGPGTRLTVT.

The genes are TRBV6-5 and TRBJ2-7; either TRBD1 or TRBD2 may supply D (5 bases each). Germline V gives CDR1 MNHEY, CDR2 SVGAGI. V was shortened by 4 bases and J by 2 bases, with 12 bases between the two germline ends. CDR3 size: 14 residues. The CDR3 sequence: CASSSGTPAYEQYF. The CDR3 DNA reads as TGTGCCAGCAGTTCCGGGACGCCAGCCTACGAGCAGTACTTC.

The chain links TRBV5-1 to TRBJ2-3, with D uncertain. The CDR3 contains 14 residues. In germline, CDR1 is SGHRS, CDR2 YFSETQ. Deletions cut 2 bases from V and 4 bases from J, with 11 bases between. Written as DNA, the CDR3 is TGCGCCAGCAGCTTAGGAGCTGGGGCAGATACGCAGTATTTT. The encoded protein is CASSLGAGADTQYF.

This clone was recorded a few times. The chain couples TRBV4-2 to TRBJ1-6; D is undetermined. V was clipped by 1 base and J by 6 bases, with 25 bases between them. Germline CDR1 LGHNA, CDR2 YNFKEQ. The CDR3 is 20 residues long. The CDR3 sequence: CASSQGLRPGVRPGNSPLHF. The CDR3 DNA is TGTGCCAGCAGCCAAGGGCTCAGGCCCGGGGTCCGGCCTGGTAATTCACCCCTCCACTTT.